This T cell receptor beta chain was sequenced in a study of beta chain features in type 1 diabetes. Study-level results: Patients with type 1 diabetes showed fewer VDJ junction insertions and more deletions. Possibly, sequencing cDNA over-represented cells that had high TCR expression levels. The study found that naive, central memory and Treg TCRB repertoires appeared more similar in patients than in healthy donors. Type 1 diabetes patients showed a moderate but significant shortening of TCRB CDR3s in all four CD4+ subsets.

Sequencing targeted expressed TCRB transcripts, as all isolated RNA had been reverse transcribed. Around 4 million reads per sample were averaged for naive, central memory and regulatory samples. The method was immunoSEQ multiplex PCR; TCRdb's version includes in-frame clones alone and lacks a portion of them. The table shows under 250,000 clones, with roughly 13% occurring only once. This clone was counted between two and nine times. Its target is unknown. Per the germline V gene, CDR1 is KGHSH and CDR2 is LQKENI. J lost 0 bases, V lost 6 bases, and 4 bases had no gene match. The CDR3 extends over 17 amino acids.

What was sequenced was naive CD4+ T cells from blood. The rearrangement links TRBV18 to TRBJ2-6; 11 bases map to TRBD1. This TCR came from a man younger than 45 with type 1 diabetes. In DNA, the CDR3 is TGTGCCAGCTCTTCCGGGACAGGGGGCTCTGGGGCCAACGTCCTGACTTTC. Amino acids: CASSSGTGGSGANVLTF.